The clone carrying this TCR beta chain was seen once. The antigen remains undetermined. Assay: immunoSEQ multiplex PCR; the TCRdb copy retains only in-frame clones and omits some. The data contain over 100,000 clones, more than 65% of them singletons. Looked up from germline, CDR1 is SGHRS and CDR2 is YFSETQ. The V gene lost 1 base and the J gene lost 4 bases, with 14 bases spanning the gap. The CDR3 is made up of 16 amino acids. The data originate from a study of T cell responses to AZD1222 COVID-19 vaccine. Study conclusions and caveats: Repertoire collection took place solely once the T cell response had peaked. Donors skewed white British and female; clonal diversity was possibly underestimated.

The chain combines TRBV5-1 with TRBJ1-4, with D unclear. This TCR was sampled from an adult in good health. Sample: peripheral blood, taken on day 0 of AZD1222 vaccination. Written as DNA, the CDR3 is TGCGCCAGCAGCTTGCCCTCGGACGGATATAATGAAAAACTGTTTTTT. It translates to CASSLPSDGYNEKLFF.